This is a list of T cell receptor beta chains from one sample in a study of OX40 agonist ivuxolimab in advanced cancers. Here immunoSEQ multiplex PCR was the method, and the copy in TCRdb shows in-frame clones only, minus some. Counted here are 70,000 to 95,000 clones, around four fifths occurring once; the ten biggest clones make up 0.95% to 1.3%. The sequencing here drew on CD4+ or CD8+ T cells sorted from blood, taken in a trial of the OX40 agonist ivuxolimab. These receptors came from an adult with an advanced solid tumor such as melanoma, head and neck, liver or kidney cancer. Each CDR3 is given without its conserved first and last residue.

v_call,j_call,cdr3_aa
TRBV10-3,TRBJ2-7,AIARDSTYEQY
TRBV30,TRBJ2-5,AWSVRGSGGGGETQY
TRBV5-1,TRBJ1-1,ASSLASGTEAF
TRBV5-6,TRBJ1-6,ASSSRDRGYSPLH
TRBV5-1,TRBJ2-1,ASSLAMGGTLSSYNEQF
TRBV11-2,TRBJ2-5,ASSSLRGYQETQY
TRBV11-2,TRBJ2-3,ASTSLGSTDTQY
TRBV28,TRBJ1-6,ASTLPGQGASPLH
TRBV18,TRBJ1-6,ASSPDINSPLH
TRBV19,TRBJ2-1,ASSISNGEQF
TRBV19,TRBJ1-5,ASSNSEPQH
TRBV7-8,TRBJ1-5,ATGAVAGDQPQH
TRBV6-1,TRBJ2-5,ASFRGSLPETQY
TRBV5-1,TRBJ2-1,ASSTGAWDNEQF
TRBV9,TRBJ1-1,ASSPTQGSYTEAF
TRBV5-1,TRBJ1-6,ASSTSGTGGDSPLH
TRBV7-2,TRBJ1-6,ASSLVGTGVNSPLH
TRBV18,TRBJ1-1,ASSINRVSEAF
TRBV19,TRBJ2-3,ASSMVRPDTQY
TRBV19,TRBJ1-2,ASKGLGAGTTNYGYT
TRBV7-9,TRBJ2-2,ASSPSGMNTGELF
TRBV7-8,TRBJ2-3,ASSSKKGSGGGTDTQY